These T cell receptor beta chains were read from a single sample in a study of T cell responses to AZD1222 COVID-19 vaccine. TCRdb's table, derived via immunoSEQ multiplex PCR, lists solely in-frame clones and lacks some. The sample consists of about 160,000 clones, approximately 90% of them appearing once. The sample here was peripheral blood, taken on day 0 of AZD1222 vaccination. The receptors come from an adult in good health. Each CDR3 is given with its conserved first and last residue. D genes are given only for firm matches. Only part of the rows carry a size: once, few, many, or a class if the clone is expanded.

J	V	size	D	CDR3	DNA
TRBJ2-5	TRBV10-3	NA	TRBD1	CAISSLTGEETQYF	TGTGCCATCAGTTCTTTGACAGGGGAAGAGACCCAGTACTTC
TRBJ1-6	TRBV15	NA	NA	CATSRDPRSYNSPLHF	TGTGCCACCAGCAGAGATCCACGGTCCTATAATTCACCCCTCCACTTT
TRBJ2-1	TRBV2	NA	TRBD1	CASRSPGQGNNEQFF	TGTGCCAGCAGGTCGCCGGGACAGGGGAATAATGAGCAGTTCTTC
TRBJ2-4	TRBV6-5	NA	NA	CASSYSPQGAKNIQYF	TGTGCCAGCAGTTACTCCCCGCAGGGGGCCAAAAACATTCAGTACTTC
TRBJ2-5	TRBV20-1	NA	NA	CSDQETQYF	TGCAGTGACCAAGAGACCCAGTACTTC
TRBJ2-7	TRBV9	NA	NA	CASSVGLGYEQYF	TGTGCCAGCAGCGTAGGTTTGGGGTACGAGCAGTACTTC
TRBJ2-1	TRBV28	NA	TRBD2	CASTPPSGRSRYNEQFF	TGTGCCAGCACCCCCCCTAGCGGGAGGTCGAGGTACAATGAGCAGTTCTTC
TRBJ2-1	TRBV14	NA	NA	CASSGKYRYEQFF	TGTGCCAGCAGCGGAAAGTACAGGTATGAGCAGTTCTTC
TRBJ2-5	TRBV28	NA	NA	CASSPRSWARQETQYF	TGTGCCAGCAGTCCGCGATCGTGGGCGAGGCAAGAGACCCAGTACTTC
TRBJ2-1	TRBV24-1	NA	NA	CATSGGSSYNEQFF	TGTGCCACCAGTGGTGGAAGCTCCTACAATGAGCAGTTCTTC
TRBJ1-2	TRBV2	few	NA	CASTEGGTKYGYTF	TGTGCCAGCACCGAGGGGGGGACAAAGTATGGCTACACCTTC
TRBJ2-3	TRBV5-8	NA	TRBD1	CASSFRTGKTDTQYF	TGTGCCAGCAGTTTCAGGACAGGGAAGACAGATACGCAGTATTTT
TRBJ2-2	TRBV19	NA	NA	CASGHPGGSGELFF	TGTGCCAGTGGACACCCAGGAGGGTCCGGGGAGCTGTTTTTT
TRBJ2-7	TRBV2	NA	NA	CASSDNPQSYEQYF	TGTGCCAGCAGTGATAACCCCCAGTCCTACGAGCAGTACTTC
TRBJ1-6	TRBV5-1	NA	NA	CASSLGSSYNSPLHF	TGCGCCAGCAGCTTAGGATCCTCCTATAATTCACCCCTCCACTTT
TRBJ1-3	TRBV5-1	NA	NA	CASSFERVPGNTIYF	TGCGCCAGCAGCTTTGAGAGGGTGCCTGGAAACACCATATATTTT
TRBJ1-2	TRBV14	NA	NA	CASSHQQPTHGYTF	TGTGCCAGCAGCCACCAACAGCCGACTCATGGCTACACCTTC
TRBJ1-1	TRBV5-1	NA	NA	CASSLFSEGTEAFF	TGCGCCAGCAGCTTGTTTTCGGAGGGCACTGAAGCTTTCTTT
TRBJ2-2	TRBV28	NA	NA	CASSLRRTNKRNTGELFF	TGTGCCAGCAGTTTGCGGAGGACAAACAAAAGGAACACCGGGGAGCTGTTTTTT
TRBJ2-3	TRBV5-4	NA	NA	CASSPLQGYGDTQYF	TGTGCCAGCAGCCCTCTACAGGGATATGGGGATACGCAGTATTTT
TRBJ1-1	TRBV11-2	NA	TRBD1	CASSPGTGGSTEAFF	TGTGCCAGCAGCCCGGGGACAGGGGGAAGCACTGAAGCTTTCTTT
TRBJ1-3	TRBV7-3	NA	NA	CASSKDSGNTIYF	TGTGCCAGCAGCAAGGACTCTGGAAACACCATATATTTT
TRBJ2-1	TRBV6-5	NA	NA	CARGLYYNEQFF	TGTGCCAGAGGACTCTACTACAATGAGCAGTTCTTC
TRBJ2-4	TRBV11-2	NA	NA	CASSYRGDIQYF	TGTGCCAGCAGCTATAGGGGGGACATTCAGTACTTC
TRBJ2-7	TRBV6-5	NA	TRBD1	CASSYSRQGEQYF	TGTGCCAGCAGTTATAGCAGACAGGGGGAGCAGTACTTC
TRBJ1-3	TRBV19	NA	NA	CASSKPLAAGGSGNTIYF	TGTGCCAGTAGTAAACCCCTAGCGGCAGGAGGCTCTGGAAACACCATATATTTT
TRBJ1-6	TRBV6-5	few	TRBD1	CASKWTGDGSPLHF	TGTGCCAGCAAATGGACAGGGGATGGGTCACCCCTCCACTTT
TRBJ2-7	TRBV7-9	NA	NA	CASSSPFEDYEQYF	TGTGCCAGCAGCTCCCCGTTTGAGGACTACGAGCAGTACTTC
TRBJ2-2	TRBV19	NA	TRBD1	CASSSDRNNTGELFF	TGTGCCAGTAGTTCGGACAGGAATAACACCGGGGAGCTGTTTTTT
TRBJ1-2	TRBV11-2	NA	NA	CASSSSPGAGEFGYTF	TGTGCCAGCAGCTCGAGTCCCGGCGCAGGGGAGTTTGGCTACACCTTC
TRBJ1-6	TRBV9	NA	TRBD1	CASSDRQGANSPLHF	TGTGCCAGCAGCGACCGTCAGGGGGCCAATTCACCCCTCCACTTT
TRBJ1-1	TRBV7-9	NA	NA	CAGDRTGLNTEAFF	TGTGCCGGCGATCGCACTGGGTTGAACACTGAAGCTTTCTTT
TRBJ2-1	TRBV4-2	once	NA	CASSQGVEQFF	TGTGCCAGCAGCCAAGGGGTGGAGCAGTTCTTC
TRBJ1-6	TRBV30	NA	NA	CAWGSGTLNSPLHF	TGTGCCTGGGGTTCCGGGACCCTCAATTCACCCCTCCACTTT
TRBJ2-5	TRBV4-1	NA	NA	CASSQDRGSETQYF	TGCGCCAGCAGCCAAGATCGGGGAAGTGAGACCCAGTACTTC
TRBJ1-1	TRBV6-5	NA	NA	CASSLLGSDTEAFF	TGTGCCAGCAGCCTCCTAGGCTCTGACACTGAAGCTTTCTTT
TRBJ2-1	TRBV3-1/TRBV3-2	NA	TRBD2	CASSHLAGGEQFF	TGTGCCAGCAGCCATCTAGCGGGAGGTGAGCAGTTCTTC
TRBJ2-7	TRBV6-2/TRBV6-3	NA	TRBD2	CASSLGLAGGPTYEQYF	TGTGCCAGCAGCCTCGGACTAGCGGGAGGGCCCACCTACGAGCAGTACTTC